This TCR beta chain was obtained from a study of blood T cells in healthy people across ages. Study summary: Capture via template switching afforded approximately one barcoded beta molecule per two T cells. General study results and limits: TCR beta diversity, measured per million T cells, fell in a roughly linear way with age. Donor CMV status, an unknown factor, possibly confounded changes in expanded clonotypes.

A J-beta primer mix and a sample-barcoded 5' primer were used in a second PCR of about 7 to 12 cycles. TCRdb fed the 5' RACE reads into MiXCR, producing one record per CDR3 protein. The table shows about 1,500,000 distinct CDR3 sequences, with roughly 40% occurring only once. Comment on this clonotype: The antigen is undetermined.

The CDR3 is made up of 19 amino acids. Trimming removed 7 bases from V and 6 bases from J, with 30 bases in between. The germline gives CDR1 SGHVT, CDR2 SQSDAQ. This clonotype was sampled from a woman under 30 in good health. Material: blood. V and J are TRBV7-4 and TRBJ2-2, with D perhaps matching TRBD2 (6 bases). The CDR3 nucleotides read TGTGCCAGCACCTTGGTGCTTGTAGGCGGGAAGAAAAAGGCCGGGGAGCTGTTTTTT. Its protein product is CASTLVLVGGKKKAGELFF.